This is a list of T cell receptor beta chains from one sample in a study of Tregs in tolerant kidney transplant recipients. The repertoire was sequenced with immunoSEQ multiplex PCR; TCRdb's copy has only in-frame clones and lacks some. The sample holds approximately 50,000 clones; roughly nine tenths are singletons and the top ten take roughly 15%. The material sequenced was CD8+ T cells from blood (PBMCs), taken 24 months after the transplant. Receptors originate from a human patient who received a combined kidney and bone marrow transplant. Some T cells may be transferred from the graft donor. The CDR3 runs from the conserved cysteine through the conserved F or W. The D gene is left open where the match is weak. Only some rows state a clone size, as once, few, many or a class for expanded clones.

clone size,V gene,J gene,D gene,CDR3 DNA,CDR3 protein
-,TRBV7-9,TRBJ2-5,-,TGTGCCAGCAGCTTAGTTGGGAGGCAAGAGACCCAGTACTTC,CASSLVGRQETQYF
-,TRBV4-3,TRBJ2-1,-,TGCGCCAGCAGCCAAGCCCCCGTGGGCCGCATCGATGAGCAGTTCTTC,CASSQAPVGRIDEQFF
-,TRBV18,TRBJ2-1,TRBD1,TGTGCCAGCTCACGGGACAGGGACGTAGCGGAGACATACAATGAGCAGTTCTTC,CASSRDRDVAETYNEQFF
-,TRBV12-5,TRBJ2-1,TRBD2,TGTGCTAGTGGTTTGGTTATAGCGGGAGTAAAGTTCTTC,CASGLVIAGVKFF
-,TRBV11-1,TRBJ2-4,-,TGTGCCAGCAGCCCCCCGGGGGGCCGCAACATTCAGTACTTC,CASSPPGGRNIQYF
-,TRBV27,TRBJ2-2,TRBD2,TGTGCCAGCAGTTTATGGGGGGGGGAAAACACCGGGGAGCTGTTTTTT,CASSLWGGENTGELFF
-,TRBV6-6,TRBJ1-5,TRBD1,TGTGCCAGCAGTGTCCCGGGACAGGGTCAGCCCCAGCATTTT,CASSVPGQGQPQHF
-,TRBV4-2,TRBJ1-1,-,TGTGCCAGCAGGCTACAGGGGAACACTGAAGCTTTCTTT,CASRLQGNTEAFF
few,TRBV7-9,TRBJ2-3,-,TGTGCCAGCAGCTTATCCGGAGTCAGGGGTACAGATACGCAGTATTTT,CASSLSGVRGTDTQYF
-,TRBV5-6,TRBJ2-1,-,TGTGCCAGCAGCCCCGGGAACAATGAGCAGTTCTTC,CASSPGNNEQFF
-,TRBV6-1,TRBJ2-5,TRBD2,TGTGCCAGCAGTGAATTAGCGGGAGGGGGAGAGACCCAGTACTTC,CASSELAGGGETQYF